This TCR beta chain was recorded in a study of human thymus T cells. Note on this clone: Its cognate antigen is unknown.

Produced via immunoSEQ multiplex PCR; TCRdb's table is partial and in-frame only. The sample holds some 46,000 clones; 94% are singletons and the top ten take about 0.12%. General study findings and limits: Repertoires from thymus and blood appeared to show biased V and J gene usage.

CDR3 size: 13 residues. V lost 1 base to trimming and J lost 1 base, with 5 bases between them. CDR1 SGHRS and CDR2 YFSETQ come from the germline V gene. Infants, healthy and Finnish, who were having corrective surgery for congenital heart defects served as donors. Half of the eight donors gave roughly 0.45-1 mL blood during surgery. All available leukocytes, rather than a set cell count, yielded the blood DNA. Sequenced material: blood. This sequence joins TRBV5-1 and TRBJ1-1; D call uncertain. This TCR derives from a boy under two years old with a congenital heart defect but otherwise immunologically healthy. CDR3: CASSLPQNTEAFF. DNA for the CDR3: TGCGCCAGCAGCTTGCCTCAGAACACTGAAGCTTTCTTT.